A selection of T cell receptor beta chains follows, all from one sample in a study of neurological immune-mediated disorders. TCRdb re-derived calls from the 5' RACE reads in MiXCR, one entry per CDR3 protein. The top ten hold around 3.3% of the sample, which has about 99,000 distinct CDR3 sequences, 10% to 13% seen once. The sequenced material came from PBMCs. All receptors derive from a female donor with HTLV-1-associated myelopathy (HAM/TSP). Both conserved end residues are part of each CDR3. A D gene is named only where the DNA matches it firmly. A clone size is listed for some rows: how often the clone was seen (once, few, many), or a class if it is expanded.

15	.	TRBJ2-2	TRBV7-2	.	CASSFRGTNTGELFF	TGTGCCAGCAGCTTCAGGGGAACGAACACCGGGGAGCTGTTTTTT
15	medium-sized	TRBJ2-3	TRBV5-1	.	CASSLSQFPGDTQYF	TGCGCCAGCAGCTTGAGTCAGTTTCCTGGGGATACGCAGTATTTT
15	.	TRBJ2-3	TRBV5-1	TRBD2	CASSPSGGNTDTQYF	TGCGCCAGCAGCCCGAGCGGGGGGAACACAGATACGCAGTATTTT
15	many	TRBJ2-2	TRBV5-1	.	CASSLGHSWTGELFF	TGCGCCAGCAGCTTGGGACACAGTTGGACCGGGGAGCTGTTTTTT
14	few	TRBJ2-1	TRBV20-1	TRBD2	CSASGEGTSSEQFF	TGCAGTGCTAGTGGGGAAGGGACTAGCAGTGAGCAGTTCTTC
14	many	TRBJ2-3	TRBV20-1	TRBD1	CSARRQGAVDTQYF	TGCAGTGCTAGAAGGCAGGGGGCCGTAGATACGCAGTATTTT
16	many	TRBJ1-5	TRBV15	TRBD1	CATSREDRVSNQPQHF	TGTGCCACCAGCAGAGAGGACAGGGTCAGCAATCAGCCCCAGCATTTT
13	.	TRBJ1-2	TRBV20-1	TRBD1	CSAIDRVNYGYTF	TGCAGTGCAATCGACAGGGTGAACTATGGCTACACCTTC
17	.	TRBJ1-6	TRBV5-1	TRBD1	CASSLGSTGQVNSPLHF	TGCGCCAGCAGCTTGGGGTCTACGGGACAGGTTAATTCACCCCTCCACTTT
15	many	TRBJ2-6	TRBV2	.	CASSGIGAGANVLTF	TGTGCCAGCAGTGGGATAGGGGCTGGGGCCAACGTCCTGACTTTC
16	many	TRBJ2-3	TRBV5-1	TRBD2	CASSQASGGRPDTQYF	TGCGCCAGCAGCCAAGCTAGCGGGGGGCGACCAGATACGCAGTATTTT
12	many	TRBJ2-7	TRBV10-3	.	CAISETTYEQYF	TGTGCCATCAGTGAGACAACGTACGAGCAGTACTTC
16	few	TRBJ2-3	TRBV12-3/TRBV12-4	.	CASSSSPGLDTDTQYF	TGTGCCAGCAGTTCCTCCCCGGGACTTGACACAGATACGCAGTATTTT
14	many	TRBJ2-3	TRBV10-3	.	CAITLEADTDTQYF	TGTGCCATCACCCTCGAGGCGGACACAGATACGCAGTATTTT
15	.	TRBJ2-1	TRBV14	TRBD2	CASSPAGLAGNEQFF	TGTGCCAGCAGCCCCGCGGGACTAGCGGGGAATGAGCAGTTCTTC
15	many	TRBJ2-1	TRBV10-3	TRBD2	CAISVASGGADEQFF	TGTGCCATCAGTGTGGCTAGCGGGGGGGCTGATGAGCAGTTCTTC
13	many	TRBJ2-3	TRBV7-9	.	CASSFGLTDTQYF	TGTGCCAGCAGCTTCGGACTCACAGATACGCAGTATTTT
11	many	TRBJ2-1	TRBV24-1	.	CATSDAGQVFF	TGTGCCACCAGTGACGCTGGACAAGTGTTCTTC
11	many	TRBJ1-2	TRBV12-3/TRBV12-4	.	CASRQTRGYTF	TGTGCCAGCAGACAGACTCGAGGCTACACCTTC
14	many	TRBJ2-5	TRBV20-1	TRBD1	CSAQPLGTGGTQYF	TGCAGTGCGCAGCCCCTAGGGACAGGGGGGACCCAGTACTTC
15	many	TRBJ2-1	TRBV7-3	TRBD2	CASSYLAGSYNEQFF	TGTGCCAGCAGCTACCTAGCGGGGTCCTACAATGAGCAGTTCTTC
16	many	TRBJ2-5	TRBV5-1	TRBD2	CASSPVLSTSSETQYF	TGCGCCAGCAGCCCCGTACTATCGACTAGCTCGGAGACCCAGTACTTC
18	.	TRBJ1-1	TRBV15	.	CATSREYPGEGRIPEAFF	TGTGCCACCAGCAGAGAATACCCGGGGGAGGGGAGGATTCCTGAAGCTTTCTTT
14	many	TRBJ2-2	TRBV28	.	CASSFTWHTGELFF	TGTGCCAGCAGTTTTACGTGGCACACCGGGGAGCTGTTTTTT
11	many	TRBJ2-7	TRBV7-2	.	CASSLVFEQYF	TGTGCCAGCAGCTTAGTGTTCGAGCAGTACTTC
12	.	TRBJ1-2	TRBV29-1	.	CSVEDPRDSYTF	TGCAGCGTTGAAGATCCCCGGGACAGCTACACCTTC
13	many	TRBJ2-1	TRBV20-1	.	CSAPHPVNNEQFF	TGCAGTGCCCCACACCCCGTTAACAATGAGCAGTTCTTC
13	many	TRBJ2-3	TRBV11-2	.	CASSFSAADTQYF	TGTGCCAGCAGCTTCTCGGCGGCAGATACGCAGTATTTT
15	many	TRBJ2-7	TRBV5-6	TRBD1	CASSFPGTALYEQYF	TGTGCCAGCAGCTTTCCCGGGACAGCACTTTACGAGCAGTACTTC
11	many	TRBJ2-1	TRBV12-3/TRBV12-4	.	CASSPHNEQFF	TGTGCCAGCAGTCCCCACAATGAGCAGTTCTTC
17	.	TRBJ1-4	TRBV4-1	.	CASSQGQGGIGSEKLFF	TGCGCCAGCAGCCAAGGACAAGGTGGGATAGGATCTGAAAAACTGTTTTTT
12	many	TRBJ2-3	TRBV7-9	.	CASSLDGTTQYF	TGTGCCAGCAGCTTAGACGGGACGACGCAGTATTTT
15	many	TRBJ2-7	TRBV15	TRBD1	CATSRERSTGGFQYF	TGTGCCACCAGCAGAGAAAGGTCCACAGGGGGTTTTCAGTACTTC
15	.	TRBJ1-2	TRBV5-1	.	CASSSGAGPFGGYTF	TGCGCCAGCAGCTCGGGAGCAGGGCCCTTTGGTGGCTACACCTTC
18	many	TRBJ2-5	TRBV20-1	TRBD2	CSAITTLLAGLTQETQYF	TGCAGTGCTATAACGACCCTTCTAGCGGGGTTAACTCAAGAGACCCAGTACTTC
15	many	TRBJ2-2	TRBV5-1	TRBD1	CASTTTGDWTGELFF	TGCGCCAGCACAACTACAGGGGATTGGACCGGGGAGCTGTTTTTT
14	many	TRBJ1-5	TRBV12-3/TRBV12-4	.	CASNERGSRPPQHF	TGTGCCAGCAATGAAAGGGGGTCGAGGCCGCCCCAGCATTTT
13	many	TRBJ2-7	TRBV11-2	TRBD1	CASSPTQTGTGNF	TGTGCCAGCAGCCCGACCCAGACCGGGACAGGGAACTTC
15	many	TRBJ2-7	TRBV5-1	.	CASSPPGASSYEQYF	TGCGCCAGCAGCCCCCCCGGGGCGAGCTCCTACGAGCAGTACTTC
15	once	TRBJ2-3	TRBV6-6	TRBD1	CASSEAQGARDTQYF	TGTGCCAGCAGTGAGGCCCAGGGGGCGCGAGATACGCAGTATTTT